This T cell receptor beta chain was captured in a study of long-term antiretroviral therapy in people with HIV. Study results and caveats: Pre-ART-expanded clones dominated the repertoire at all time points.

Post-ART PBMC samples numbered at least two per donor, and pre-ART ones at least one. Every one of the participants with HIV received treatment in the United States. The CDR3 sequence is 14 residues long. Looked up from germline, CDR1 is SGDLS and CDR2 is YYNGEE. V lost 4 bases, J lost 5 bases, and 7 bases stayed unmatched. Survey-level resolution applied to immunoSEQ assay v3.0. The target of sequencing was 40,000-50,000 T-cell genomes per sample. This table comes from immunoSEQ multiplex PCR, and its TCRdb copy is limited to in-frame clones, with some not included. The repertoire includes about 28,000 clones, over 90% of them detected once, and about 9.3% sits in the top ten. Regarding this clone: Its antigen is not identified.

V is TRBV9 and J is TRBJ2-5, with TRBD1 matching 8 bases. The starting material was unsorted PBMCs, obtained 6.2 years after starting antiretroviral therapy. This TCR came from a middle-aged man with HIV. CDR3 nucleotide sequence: TGTGCCAGCAGCTCGCAGGGGGCACGGGAGACCCAGTACTTC. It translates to CASSSQGARETQYF.